The sequence of this T cell receptor (beta chain) was determined in a study of blood T cell repertoires in COVID-19. On the study more broadly: Whether acute or convalescent, the COVID-19 samples came from the United States, Italy and Spain.

Seattle participants joined during active infection and were tracked over time. Trimming shortened V by 7 bases and J by 6 bases, and 16 bases separated the two germline ends. Germline V gene data show CDR1 as SNHLY and CDR2 as FYNNEI. This CDR3 has 13 residues. In the study's own analysis: From reference gene primer amplification, estimates of nucleated cell counts were derived. The repertoire was sequenced with immunoSEQ multiplex PCR; TCRdb's copy has only in-frame clones and lacks some. V, J and clone size reflect that table, while D and trimming were determined from the DNA. Altogether roughly 220,000 clones are present, 81% being singletons, with the ten largest covering roughly 8%.

The sequenced material came from peripheral blood. The clonotype was recovered from a woman of 80 years or more with COVID-19, enrolled during active disease. This rearrangement joins TRBV2 to TRBJ2-7; D may be TRBD1 (6 bases). The CDR3 loop is CASMVSGVREQYF. CDR3 sequence (DNA): TGTGCCAGCATGGTGTCAGGGGTTCGCGAGCAGTACTTC.